Listed below are T cell receptor beta chains from one sample, sequenced in a study of blood T cell repertoires in COVID-19. TCRdb keeps only in-frame clones here, not all; method: immunoSEQ multiplex PCR. The table records fewer than 200,000 clones, 60% to 85% of them present only once. The sequencing input was peripheral blood. These receptors originate from a man between 60 and 75 years old with acute or convalescent COVID-19. Each CDR3 is given with its conserved first and last residue. D genes are given only for firm matches. Expanded clones are given a class, and other clones once, few, many or no size at all.

J	size	V	D	CDR3	DNA
TRBJ1-1	.	TRBV5-4	TRBD1	CASSFDRDRVDTEAFF	TGTGCCAGCAGCTTCGACCGGGACAGGGTTGACACTGAAGCTTTCTTT
TRBJ2-7	.	TRBV19	.	CASSISGFTYEQYF	TGTGCCAGTAGTATATCAGGGTTCACCTACGAGCAGTACTTC
TRBJ1-6	.	TRBV7-2	TRBD1	CASSADRGTSYNSPLHF	TGTGCCAGCAGCGCTGACAGGGGGACCTCCTATAATTCACCCCTCCACTTT
TRBJ1-6	.	TRBV6-7	TRBD1	CASSYSGQSSYNSPLHF	TGTGCCAGCAGTTACTCGGGACAGAGCTCCTATAATTCACCCCTCCACTTT
TRBJ1-2	.	TRBV5-1	.	CASSPNPGQTTNYGYTF	TGCGCCAGCAGCCCGAATCCCGGACAGACAACTAACTATGGCTACACCTTC
TRBJ2-7	.	TRBV5-1	TRBD2	CASTNSGVAYEQYF	TGCGCCAGCACCAATAGCGGGGTGGCCTACGAGCAGTACTTC
TRBJ2-3	.	TRBV5-1	.	CASSFNEVRYSTDTQYF	TGCGCCAGCAGCTTTAACGAGGTCAGATATAGCACAGATACGCAGTATTTT
TRBJ2-7	.	TRBV11-2	TRBD1	CASSSPRTGYYEQYF	TGTGCCAGCAGCTCGCCCAGGACAGGGTACTACGAGCAGTACTTC
TRBJ2-5	.	TRBV28	.	CASRPDIQETQYF	TGTGCCAGCAGGCCGGACATTCAAGAGACCCAGTACTTC
TRBJ1-1	.	TRBV5-1	.	CASSFSGHVGDTEAFF	TGCGCCAGCAGCTTCTCGGGACATGTGGGCGACACTGAAGCTTTCTTT
TRBJ1-6	.	TRBV11-2	.	CASSLGYARALGDSPLHF	TGTGCCAGCAGCTTAGGTTACGCGCGGGCCTTGGGTGATTCACCCCTCCACTTT
TRBJ2-1	.	TRBV7-3	TRBD1	CASSDRQGTYNEQFF	TGTGCCAGCAGCGACAGACAGGGTACCTACAATGAGCAGTTCTTC
TRBJ2-2	.	TRBV5-5	TRBD1	CASSLKGGARTGELFF	TGTGCCAGCAGCTTGAAAGGGGGCGCGAGGACCGGGGAGCTGTTTTTT
TRBJ2-1	.	TRBV27	TRBD1	CASGPQSETGADEQFF	TGTGCCAGCGGCCCCCAATCGGAAACAGGGGCGGATGAGCAGTTCTTC
TRBJ2-3	.	TRBV4-1	.	CASSQEIIPTSPNTQYF	TGCGCCAGCAGCCAAGAAATTATCCCTACTAGCCCAAATACGCAGTATTTT
TRBJ1-1	.	TRBV7-2	.	CASSFSKANTEAFF	TGTGCCAGCAGCTTTAGCAAGGCCAACACTGAAGCTTTCTTT
TRBJ1-5	.	TRBV5-5	TRBD1	CASSATGGNQPQHF	TGTGCCAGCAGCGCTACAGGGGGCAATCAGCCCCAGCATTTT
TRBJ2-2	once	TRBV10-3	TRBD2	CAISELAGFTGELFF	TGTGCCATCAGTGAGCTAGCGGGGTTCACCGGGGAGCTGTTTTTT
TRBJ2-3	.	TRBV5-1	TRBD2	CASSSWTSGSTDTQYF	TGCGCCAGCAGCTCCTGGACTAGCGGGAGCACAGATACGCAGTATTTT
TRBJ2-1	.	TRBV7-3	TRBD2	CASSLLRTSGGRNEQFF	TGTGCCAGCAGCTTACTGAGGACTAGCGGGGGCCGGAATGAGCAGTTCTTC
TRBJ2-2	.	TRBV12-3/TRBV12-4	.	CASSYRYAGELFF	TGTGCCAGCAGTTATCGGTACGCCGGGGAGCTGTTTTTT
TRBJ2-3	.	TRBV6-5	TRBD2	CASSLLAGTTDTQYF	TGTGCCAGCAGCTTACTAGCGGGGACAACAGATACGCAGTATTTT
TRBJ1-2	.	TRBV18	.	CASSPPGSLNYGYTF	TGTGCCAGCTCACCTCCGGGATCCCTTAACTATGGCTACACCTTC
TRBJ2-1	.	TRBV6-6	.	CASSYIQGIEQFF	TGTGCCAGCAGTTACATACAGGGAATAGAGCAGTTCTTC
TRBJ2-2	.	TRBV5-6	.	CASSLQGHGELFF	TGTGCCAGCAGCTTACAGGGTCACGGGGAGCTGTTTTTT
TRBJ2-7	.	TRBV15	.	CATSRPGQGLSSYEQYF	TGTGCCACCAGCAGACCGGGCCAGGGGCTGAGCTCCTACGAGCAGTACTTC
TRBJ2-2	.	TRBV11-2	TRBD2	CASSFTAGTSDTGELFF	TGTGCCAGCAGCTTCACGGCCGGGACTAGCGACACCGGGGAGCTGTTTTTT
TRBJ1-1	.	TRBV11-2	.	CASSSVTGGLNTEAFF	TGTGCCAGCAGCTCCGTGACAGGCGGTTTGAACACTGAAGCTTTCTTT
TRBJ1-5	.	TRBV12-3/TRBV12-4	TRBD1	CASDARGHQPQHF	TGTGCCAGCGATGCGAGGGGGCATCAGCCCCAGCATTTT
TRBJ2-3	.	TRBV19	.	CASGLGGGSTDTQYF	TGTGCCAGTGGCCTGGGCGGGGGCAGCACAGATACGCAGTATTTT
TRBJ2-7	.	TRBV6-5	.	CASSLQGYEQYF	TGTGCCAGCAGTTTACAGGGTTACGAGCAGTACTTC
TRBJ1-1	.	TRBV28	.	CASTLGGALTEAFF	TGTGCCAGCACTCTGGGGGGGGCGCTCACTGAAGCTTTCTTT
TRBJ2-3	.	TRBV7-2	TRBD1	CASSRRISRGQGGPDTQYF	TGTGCCAGCAGCCGGAGGATCAGCCGGGGACAGGGCGGTCCAGATACGCAGTATTTT
TRBJ1-2	.	TRBV14	.	CASSVQGYGYTF	TGTGCCAGCAGCGTACAGGGTTATGGCTACACCTTC
TRBJ2-1	once	TRBV19	TRBD1	CASSIDRGNEQFF	TGTGCCAGTAGTATCGACAGGGGAAATGAGCAGTTCTTC
TRBJ1-3	.	TRBV5-1	.	CASSIGSFGNTIYF	TGCGCCAGCAGCATCGGTTCCTTTGGAAACACCATATATTTT
TRBJ1-1	.	TRBV7-2	TRBD1	CASTLTGFREAFF	TGTGCCAGCACCTTGACAGGGTTTAGGGAAGCTTTCTTT
TRBJ2-5	.	TRBV21-1	.	CASSKIRQQETQYF	TGTGCCAGCAGCAAGATTCGACAGCAAGAGACCCAGTACTTC
TRBJ2-7	once	TRBV7-6	TRBD1	CASSLEGTGLNSLEQYF	TGTGCCAGCAGCTTAGAGGGGACAGGGCTAAATTCTCTCGAGCAGTACTTC
TRBJ1-2	few	TRBV19	TRBD1	CASIKRTGGNTNYGYTF	TGTGCCAGTATCAAGAGGACAGGGGGAAATACTAACTATGGCTACACCTTC
TRBJ2-1	.	TRBV2	TRBD2	CASSKLAGEWYNEQFF	TGTGCCAGCAGCAAACTAGCGGGGGAATGGTACAATGAGCAGTTCTTC
TRBJ2-1	once	TRBV6-2/TRBV6-3	.	CASSVNRKYYNEQFF	TGTGCCAGCAGCGTAAACAGGAAATATTACAATGAGCAGTTCTTC
TRBJ2-7	.	TRBV12-3/TRBV12-4	.	CASSSQTDEQYF	TGTGCCAGCAGTTCACAGACGGACGAGCAGTACTTC
TRBJ2-2	.	TRBV3-1/TRBV3-2	TRBD2	CASSQARGVNTGELFF	TGTGCCAGCAGCCAGGCCCGGGGGGTGAACACCGGGGAGCTGTTTTTT
TRBJ1-2	few	TRBV4-1	TRBD1	CASSQLFTRTGRMNYGYTF	TGCGCCAGCAGCCAGCTATTCACCCGGACAGGGAGGATGAACTATGGCTACACCTTC
TRBJ2-1	once	TRBV24-1	TRBD1	CATSDPNPDRGYNEQFF	TGTGCCACCAGTGATCCCAACCCTGACAGGGGGTACAATGAGCAGTTCTTC
TRBJ1-4	once	TRBV20-1	.	CRGGNREKLFF	TGCAGGGGGGGTAACAGGGAAAAACTGTTTTTT
TRBJ2-5	.	TRBV7-3	TRBD1	CASSQMGQIQETQYF	TGTGCCAGCAGCCAAATGGGACAGATACAAGAGACCCAGTACTTC
TRBJ2-1	once	TRBV19	.	CASSNGLPGSNEQFF	TGTGCCAGTAGTAACGGACTACCCGGAAGCAATGAGCAGTTCTTC
TRBJ2-3	.	TRBV19	.	CASSIDAASSTDTQYF	TGTGCCAGTAGTATAGATGCGGCTTCTAGCACAGATACGCAGTATTTT